This section outlines one T cell receptor beta chain sequence together with its context. There is no known antigen for this receptor. No much larger clone exists at a distance of one base, and base qualities are not known. Reading the germline V gene gives CDR1 MDHEN and CDR2 SYDVKM. V is clipped by 7 bases and J by 0 bases, and the sequence between their germline boundaries is 7 bases long. The CDR3 measures 12 amino acids from cysteine to phenylalanine. CDR3 DNA is the only sequence kept; it has 36 bases, read in frame from the first base. The collaborating institutions used their own protocols to collect whole blood in K2EDTA tubes. Collaborator samples were shipped for TCRbeta analysis as frozen whole blood, isolated PBMCs, or DNA extracted from either sample type. The data were taken from a study of blood T cell repertoires in COVID-19 (dated by TCRdb to 2018 to 2021). In the study overall: Collaborator samples came from the United States, Italy and Spain and covered acute and convalescent phases of COVID-19. The prospective study material was composed of cDNA or gDNA derived from T cells, B-cell-depleted T cells, or PBMCs. Where HLA class I and class II types were available, the types were taken from metadata supplied by the sample provider, not from assay-based typing. Samples were obtained from the ongoing ImmuneRACE study (first 160 participants) and from about 1,300 subjects provided by 6 global collaborators. The repertoires were made available in a free public database intended to serve as a resource for research on the immune response to SARS-CoV-2. Nearly every sample came with metadata listing a de-identified subject ID, COVID-19 status, age in years and sex. Subjects who had been exposed to COVID-19, were actively infected with it, or had recovered from it provided the deeply sampled blood TCRbeta repertoires that made up the dataset. Study-level results and caveats: How much clinical and demographic metadata was included differed by source and by participant, and the metadata was provided uncurated.

TCRbeta CDR3 regions were amplified from genomic DNA using the immunoSEQ Assay, a bias-controlled multiplex PCR. The authors' pipeline ran thus. The number of nucleated cells in each sample was estimated by amplification of reference gene primers within the assay. To quantify the absolute abundance of each unique TCRbeta CDR3 rearrangement, sequence reads were collapsed and filtered. For each sample, productive Simpson clonality was calculated as the square root of Simpson's diversity index over productive rearrangements. Here the immuneACCESS table is served through TCRdb, limited to in-frame sequences with V and J called. Missing clones are a known gap in these copies; in checked studies unresolved V genes cover under half, and the rest lacks a known reason. V, J and clone size derive from that table, while D and trimming were established from the DNA sequence. In all, the sample holds about 270,000 clones, and approximately 82% of those were seen once. The biggest ten clones account for roughly 3% of the sample.

The clonotype comes from a woman under 30 with acute or convalescent COVID-19. Recombination joined TRBV28 with TRBJ2-7; too little of a D gene remains to name it. Sample: peripheral blood. The CDR3 protein: CASTGNSYEQYF. The DNA is TGTGCCAGCACGGGTAACTCCTACGAGCAGTACTTC.